This T cell receptor beta chain was captured in a study of blood T cell repertoires in COVID-19. Methods used by the authors: Amplified reference gene primers provided the basis for estimating nucleated cell counts. TCRdb's table, derived via immunoSEQ multiplex PCR, lists solely in-frame clones and lacks some. V and J calls and clone size are copied from that table; D and trimming were computed from the DNA. The sample contains around 360,000 clones, around 87% of which appear only once. Per the germline V gene, CDR1 is MGHRA and CDR2 is YSYEKL. The CDR3 covers 14 residues. Trimming removed 4 bases from V and 1 base from J, with 10 bases in between.

The sequence derives from a woman in her twenties or thirties with COVID-19, enrolled during active disease. Sequences were obtained from peripheral blood. The chain employs TRBV4-1 and TRBJ1-1; possibly TRBD1 for D (6 bases). CDR3 bases: TGCGCCAGCAGCCCGGGACAAACGAACACTGAAGCTTTCTTT. This sequence encodes CASSPGQTNTEAFF.